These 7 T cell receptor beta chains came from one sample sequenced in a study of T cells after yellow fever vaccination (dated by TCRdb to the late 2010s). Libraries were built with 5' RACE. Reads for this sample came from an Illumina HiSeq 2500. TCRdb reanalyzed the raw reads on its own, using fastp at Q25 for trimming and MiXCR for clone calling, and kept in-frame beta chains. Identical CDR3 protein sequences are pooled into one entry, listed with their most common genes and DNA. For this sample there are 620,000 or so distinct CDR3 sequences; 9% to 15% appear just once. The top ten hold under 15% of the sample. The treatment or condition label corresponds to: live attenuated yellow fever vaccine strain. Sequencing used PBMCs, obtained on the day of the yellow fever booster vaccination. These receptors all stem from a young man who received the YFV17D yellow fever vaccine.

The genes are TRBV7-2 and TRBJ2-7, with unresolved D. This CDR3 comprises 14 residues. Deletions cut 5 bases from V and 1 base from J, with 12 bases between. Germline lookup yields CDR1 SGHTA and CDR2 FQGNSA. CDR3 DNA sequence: TGTGCCAGCAGCATTCAGAGAGGATCCTACGAGCAGTACTTC. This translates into CASSIQRGSYEQYF.

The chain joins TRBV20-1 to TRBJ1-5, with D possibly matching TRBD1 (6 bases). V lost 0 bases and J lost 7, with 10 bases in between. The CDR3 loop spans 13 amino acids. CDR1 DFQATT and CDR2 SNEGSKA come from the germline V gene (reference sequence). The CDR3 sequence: CSARDTGRQPQHF. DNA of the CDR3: TGCAGTGCTAGAGATACAGGGAGACAGCCCCAGCATTTT.

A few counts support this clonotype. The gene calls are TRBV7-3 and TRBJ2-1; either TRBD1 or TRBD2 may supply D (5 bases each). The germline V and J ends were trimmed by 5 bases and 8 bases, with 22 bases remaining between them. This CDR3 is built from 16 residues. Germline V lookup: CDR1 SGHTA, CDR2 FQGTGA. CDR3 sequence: CASSRNPGTASDEQFF. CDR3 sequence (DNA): TGTGCCAGCAGCCGCAACCCAGGGACGGCCTCAGATGAGCAGTTCTTC.

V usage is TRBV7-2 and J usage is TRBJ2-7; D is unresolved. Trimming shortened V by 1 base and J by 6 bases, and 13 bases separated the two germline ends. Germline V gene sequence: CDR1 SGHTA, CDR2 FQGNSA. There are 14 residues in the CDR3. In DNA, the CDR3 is TGTGCCAGCAGCTTAGAGACATTGGGGTCCGAGCAGTACTTC. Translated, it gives CASSLETLGSEQYF.

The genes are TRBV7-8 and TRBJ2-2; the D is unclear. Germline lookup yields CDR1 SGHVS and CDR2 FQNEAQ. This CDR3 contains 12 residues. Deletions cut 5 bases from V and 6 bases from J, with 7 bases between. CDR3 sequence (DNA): TGTGCCAGCAGCCAATACCCCGGGGAGCTGTTTTTT. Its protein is CASSQYPGELFF.

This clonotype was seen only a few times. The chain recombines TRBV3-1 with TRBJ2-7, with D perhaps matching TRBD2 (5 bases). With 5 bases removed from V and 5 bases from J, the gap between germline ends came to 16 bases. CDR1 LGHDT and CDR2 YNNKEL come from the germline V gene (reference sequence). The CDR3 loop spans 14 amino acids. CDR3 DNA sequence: TGTGCCAGCAGCTTAGCGCCCAGGCCCCACGAGCAGTACTTC. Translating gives CASSLAPRPHEQYF.

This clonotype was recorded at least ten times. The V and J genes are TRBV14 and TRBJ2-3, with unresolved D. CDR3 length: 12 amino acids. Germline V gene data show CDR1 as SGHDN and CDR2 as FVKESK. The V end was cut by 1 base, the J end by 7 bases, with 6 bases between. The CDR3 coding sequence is TGTGCCAGCAGCCAAGGTGGATATACGCAGTATTTT. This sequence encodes CASSQGGYTQYF.